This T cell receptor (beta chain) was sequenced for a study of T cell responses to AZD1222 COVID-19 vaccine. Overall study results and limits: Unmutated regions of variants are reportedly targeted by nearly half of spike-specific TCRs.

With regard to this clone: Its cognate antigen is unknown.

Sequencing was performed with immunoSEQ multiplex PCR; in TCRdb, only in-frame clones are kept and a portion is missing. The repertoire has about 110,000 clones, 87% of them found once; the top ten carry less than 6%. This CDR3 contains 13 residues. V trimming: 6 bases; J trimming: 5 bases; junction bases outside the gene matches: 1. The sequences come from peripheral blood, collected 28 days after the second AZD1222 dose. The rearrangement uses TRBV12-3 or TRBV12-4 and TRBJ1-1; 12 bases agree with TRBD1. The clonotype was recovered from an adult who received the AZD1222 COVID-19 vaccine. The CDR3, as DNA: TGTGCCAGCAGGGGACAGGGGGCAACTGAAGCTTTCTTT. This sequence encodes CASRGQGATEAFF.